The 29 T cell receptor beta chains in this list originate from one sample, sequenced in a study of blood T cell repertoires in COVID-19. Clones were read by immunoSEQ multiplex PCR, and TCRdb kept only the in-frame ones, dropping some. The table records approximately 190,000 clones, 70% to 85% of them present only once. Sequencing was done on a sample of peripheral blood. The receptors were sampled from a human donor with acute or convalescent COVID-19. The donor label of this sample is uncertain.

The chain has TRBV6-6 and TRBJ2-5; D might be TRBD2 (6 bases). This CDR3 has 14 amino acids. The V end was cut by 6 bases, the J end by 3 bases, with 14 bases between. Looked up from germline, CDR1 is MNHNY and CDR2 is SVGAGI (reference sequence). The CDR3 DNA reads TGTGCCAGCAGCCCGTCCGGGGGAAAAGAGACCCAGTACTTC. It translates to CASSPSGGKETQYF.

V is TRBV19 and J is TRBJ1-1; D uncertain. The ends were cut back, 3 bases at V and 7 bases at J, with 12 bases in the middle. The CDR3 spans 13 residues. The germline V gene encodes CDR1 LNHDA and CDR2 SQIVND (reference sequence). The CDR3 DNA follows: TGTGCCAGTAGTATGGAGCAGCCCCGTGAAGCTTTCTTT. It yields the protein CASSMEQPREAFF.

The V gene is TRBV4-2, the J gene TRBJ2-7, with no clear D. This CDR3 region has 15 residues. Germline CDR1 LGHNA, CDR2 YNFKEQ. V was pared by 1 base and J by 4 bases, with 14 bases between. The CDR3 spells CASSQVMSVSYEQYF. The DNA of the CDR3 is TGTGCCAGCAGCCAAGTTATGAGCGTATCGTACGAGCAGTACTTC.

The chain couples TRBV11-3 to TRBJ2-2; 7 bases align to TRBD1. Germline CDR1 SGHNT, CDR2 YENEEA. The CDR3 runs to 16 residues. J gave up 4 bases and V 5 bases, and 10 bases lay outside the gene matches. The CDR3 coding sequence is TGTGCCAGCAGCCGAATAGGGGGCGCGGGCACCGGGGAGCTGTTTTTT. It encodes CASSRIGGAGTGELFF.

V usage is TRBV20-1 and J usage is TRBJ1-6; 8 bases agree with TRBD1. Looked up from germline, CDR1 is DFQATT and CDR2 is SNEGSKA (reference sequence). V lost 3 bases to trimming and J lost 10 bases; unmatched junction nucleotides: 14. The CDR3 length is 16 residues. CDR3 nucleotides: TGCAGTGCTAGTATAACCGGGACAGGAGTTGGGTCACCCCTCCACTTT. Translated, it gives CSASITGTGVGSPLHF.

The chain combines TRBV11-2 with TRBJ2-5; TRBD2 agrees at 7 bases. Germline CDR1 is SGHAT and CDR2 is FQNNGV. V was pared by 4 bases and J by 6 bases, with 5 bases of the junction left unmatched. The CDR3 is made up of 13 amino acids. This chain's CDR3 is CASSSGLVQTQYF. DNA of the CDR3: TGTGCCAGCAGCTCAGGACTAGTACAGACCCAGTACTTC.

The chain recombines TRBV2 with TRBJ1-6; 9 bases match TRBD1. With V trimmed by 6 bases and J by 10 bases, 4 bases remained unmatched. The CDR3 covers 13 residues. CDR1 and CDR2 (germline): SNHLY, FYNNEI. The CDR3 loop reads CASSLTGGSPLHF. The CDR3 DNA is TGTGCCAGCAGCCTGACAGGGGGATCACCCCTCCACTTT.

J is TRBJ2-3 and V is TRBV5-4; possible D gene TRBD1, 6 bases. The V end was cut by 0 bases, the J end by 1 base, with 12 bases between. Germline V lookup: CDR1 SGHNT, CDR2 YYREEE (reference sequence). The CDR3 has 16 residues. Here the CDR3 reads CASSLVGRGGTDTQYF. The CDR3 DNA sequence: TGTGCCAGCAGCTTGGTGGGCAGGGGTGGCACAGATACGCAGTATTTT.

This clone showed up just once. The V call is TRBV24-1, the J call TRBJ2-2; D may be TRBD2 (5 bases). V dropped 9 bases and J dropped 2 bases, with 6 bases sitting between them. There are 12 residues in the CDR3. The germline V gene has CDR1 KGHDR and CDR2 SFDVKD. CDR3 sequence (DNA): TGTGCCACCGGACTCAACACCGGGGAGCTGTTTTTT. Protein sequence: CATGLNTGELFF.

V usage is TRBV5-1 and J usage is TRBJ2-2; 7 nucleotides line up with TRBD2. Germline loops: CDR1 SGHRS, CDR2 YFSETQ. With 2 bases clipped from V and 4 bases from J, the junction kept 5 bases outside the gene matches. The CDR3 has 15 amino acids. For the CDR3, the DNA is TGCGCCAGCAGCTTACCCGGGACTACCACCGGGGAGCTGTTTTTT. Translation gives CASSLPGTTTGELFF.

The genes are TRBV30 and TRBJ1-5; D possibly corresponds to TRBD1 (5 bases). Germline V gene sequence: CDR1 GTSNPN, CDR2 SVGIG (reference sequence). Trimming shortened V by 0 bases and J by 7 bases, and 10 bases separated the two germline ends. The CDR3 is 13 amino acids. CDR3 region: CAWSVRAGQPQHF. The CDR3 region has the DNA TGTGCCTGGAGTGTCAGGGCAGGCCAGCCCCAGCATTTT.

This rearrangement joins TRBV19 to TRBJ1-5; D is possibly TRBD1 (6 bases). The V gene lost 2 bases and the J gene lost 11 bases, with 16 bases spanning the gap. The CDR3 length is 14 residues. Germline CDR1 is LNHDA and CDR2 is SQIVND (reference sequence). The CDR3 bases are TGTGCCAGTAGTATATCAGGGGACCTCTCGGCCCAGCATTTT. Amino acids: CASSISGDLSAQHF.

V usage is TRBV4-1 and J usage is TRBJ1-5, with TRBD1 as a possible D gene (5 bases). Germline CDR1 is MGHRA and CDR2 is YSYEKL. V lost 4 bases and J 2 bases, leaving 15 bases between the germline ends. The CDR3 is 16 residues long. CDR3 in DNA: TGCGCCAGCAGCCTTATCAAGGGGCCGGGCAATCAGCCCCAGCATTTT. It is translated as CASSLIKGPGNQPQHF.

J is TRBJ2-7 and V is TRBV6-2 or TRBV6-3, with 8 nucleotides matching TRBD2. J lost 0 bases, V lost 0 bases, and 7 bases had no gene match. The germline V gene encodes CDR1 MNHEY and CDR2 SVGEGT. The CDR3 spans 17 residues. This CDR3 is CASSYSFGRAHSYEQYF. CDR3 sequence (DNA): TGTGCCAGCAGTTACTCGTTCGGGAGGGCCCACTCCTACGAGCAGTACTTC.

The rearrangement uses TRBV3-1 (or the pseudogene TRBV3-2) and TRBJ2-5, with a weak D call TRBD2 (6 bases). CDR1 and CDR2 from the germline V gene are LGHDT and YNNKEL (reference sequence). V was shortened by 1 base and J by 1 base, with 10 bases between the two germline ends. The length of the CDR3 is 15 residues. DNA for the CDR3: TGTGCCAGCAGCCAAGCCACTAGCAGCCAAGAGACCCAGTACTTC. Amino acid sequence: CASSQATSSQETQYF.

This chain joins TRBV18 and TRBJ2-7, with a possible D match to TRBD1 (6 bases). CDR3 size: 13 residues. The V gene lost 6 bases and the J gene lost 0 bases, with 9 bases spanning the gap. Germline V CDR1 and CDR2: KGHSH, LQKENI. The CDR3 region has the DNA TGTGCCAGCTCTCGGACAGACTCCTACGAGCAGTACTTC. Translating it yields CASSRTDSYEQYF.

This clone was observed once. The V gene is TRBV5-6, the J gene TRBJ1-4; 8 bases agree with TRBD1. Germline V lookup: CDR1 SGHDT, CDR2 YYEEEE. CDR3 length equals 15 residues. V trimming: 0 bases; J trimming: 8 bases; junction bases outside the gene matches: 6. This CDR3 reads CASSLAGGLEEKLFF. The CDR3 bases are TGTGCCAGCAGCTTGGCAGGGGGCCTTGAGGAAAAACTGTTTTTT.

This clone was recorded a few times. The chain employs TRBV7-9 and TRBJ1-2; 8 nucleotides match TRBD1. The trim removed 5 bases at V and 6 bases at J, leaving 11 bases unmatched. The CDR3 contains 15 residues. The germline CDR1 and CDR2 sequences are SEHNR and FQNEAQ (reference sequence). The CDR3 loop reads CASSPGGRGWNGYTF. DNA of the CDR3: TGTGCCAGCAGCCCAGGGGGCAGGGGGTGGAATGGCTACACCTTC.

The chain couples TRBV11-2 to TRBJ2-1; D perhaps matches TRBD1 (6 bases). V lost 5 bases and J 4 bases, leaving 15 bases between the germline ends. Germline V gene sequence: CDR1 SGHAT, CDR2 FQNNGV. The CDR3 extends over 15 amino acids. As DNA, the CDR3 is TGTGCCAGCAGCCTAACAGCAGGGGCTTACAATGAGCAGTTCTTC. Encoded protein: CASSLTAGAYNEQFF.

This clone came up once. The V gene is TRBV27, the J gene TRBJ1-6; 9 bases fit TRBD1. CDR3 size: 16 residues. V gave up 5 bases and J gave up 9 bases; unmatched junction bases: 11. Germline CDR1 is MNHEY and CDR2 is SMNVEV (reference sequence). The CDR3 bases are TGTGCCAGCAGTAAACTACAGGGGGCAGGTAGTTCACCCCTCCACTTT. Translation gives CASSKLQGAGSSPLHF.

The chain is built from TRBV6-5 and TRBJ1-1; D remains unclear. Trimming shortened V by 7 bases and J by 4 bases, and 13 bases separated the two germline ends. The germline CDR1 and CDR2 sequences are MNHEY and SVGAGI. The CDR3 consists of 13 residues. The CDR3 sequence is CASISSGGTEAFF. In DNA form, the CDR3 reads TGTGCCAGCATCTCGTCCGGCGGCACTGAAGCTTTCTTT.

This clone was recorded only once. This CDR3 is CASSGFETSGRNEQFF. The CDR3 coding sequence is TGCGCCAGCAGTGGTTTCGAAACTAGCGGGAGGAATGAGCAGTTCTTC. The chain joins TRBV10-1 to TRBJ2-1; TRBD2 matches 12 bases. Germline V gene data show CDR1 as WNHNN and CDR2 as SYGVQD (reference sequence). This CDR3 region has 16 residues. After removal of 4 bases from V and 7 bases from J, the junction contained 8 bases not matched to a gene.

V usage is TRBV7-9 and J usage is TRBJ1-2; D uncertain. The CDR3 is 13 amino acids. V was shortened by 1 base and J by 4 bases, with 7 bases between the two germline ends. Germline V gives CDR1 SEHNR, CDR2 FQNEAQ (reference sequence). The CDR3: CASSLVASYGYTF. CDR3 bases: TGTGCCAGCAGCTTAGTGGCCAGCTATGGCTACACCTTC.

The rearrangement uses TRBV5-4 and TRBJ1-2; TRBD1 agrees at 7 bases. V lost 4 bases and J lost 8; bases outside the gene matches: 17. The CDR3 sequence is 16 residues long. CDR1 and CDR2 from the germline V gene are SGHNT and YYREEE (reference sequence). The CDR3 reads CASSLPGQRSSEGYTF. CDR3 nucleotide sequence: TGTGCCAGCAGCCTACCGGGACAGCGCTCCTCGGAGGGCTACACCTTC.

This clone was counted a single time. The gene calls are TRBV7-2 and TRBJ2-2; possible D gene TRBD1, 5 bases. CDR1 SGHTA and CDR2 FQGNSA come from the germline V gene. The ends were cut back, 0 bases at V and 15 bases at J, with 17 bases in the middle. CDR3 length equals 14 residues. The CDR3 reads CASSLAGPERWVFF. As DNA, the CDR3 is TGTGCCAGCAGCTTAGCGGGGCCGGAACGATGGGTGTTTTTT.

The genes are TRBV12-3 or TRBV12-4 and TRBJ1-2, with 10 nucleotides matching TRBD1. V lost 5 bases to trimming and J lost 8 bases; unmatched junction nucleotides: 5. There are 13 residues in the CDR3. CDR3 sequence reads: CASSRQGAIGYTF. DNA of the CDR3: TGTGCCAGCAGTCGACAGGGGGCGATCGGCTACACCTTC.

This chain connects TRBV2 to TRBJ1-2, with TRBD1 identical over 9 bases. CDR3 length: 14 residues. J gave up 6 bases and V 4 bases, and 6 bases lay outside the gene matches. Per germline, CDR1 SNHLY and CDR2 FYNNEI. The CDR3 protein is CASSVGQGSHGYTF. CDR3 DNA sequence: TGTGCCAGCAGTGTGGGACAGGGTTCGCATGGCTACACCTTC.

The CDR3 DNA reads as TGTGCCAGCAGTTTGGGAACCGGGACAAAACTCTACGAGCAGTACTTC. It codes for CASSLGTGTKLYEQYF. The chain carries TRBV6-6 and TRBJ2-7; tentative D call: TRBD1 (6 bases). The germline V gene encodes CDR1 MNHNY and CDR2 SVGAGI (reference sequence). The CDR3 spans 16 residues. Trimming shortened V by 4 bases and J by 3 bases, and 19 bases separated the two germline ends.

The chain combines TRBV6-5 with TRBJ2-5, with TRBD2 identical over 11 bases. The V gene's germline CDR1 is MNHEY and CDR2 SVGAGI. J gave up 4 bases and V 6 bases, and 7 bases lay outside the gene matches. This CDR3 spans 15 amino acids. CDR3 amino acids: CASRDSGRAGETQYF. CDR3 DNA sequence: TGTGCCAGCAGGGATAGCGGGAGGGCCGGAGAGACCCAGTACTTC.